This entry lists 8 T cell receptor beta chains sequenced from one sample in a study of T cells expressing NK-cell markers. TCRdb reprocessed the 5' RACE reads and keeps a single row for each CDR3 protein, giving no DNA. The sample table includes some 300,000 distinct CDR3 sequences. Sequencing used blood T cells: a sorted CD56 or NKG2C T cell subset, CD4+ or CD8+ T cells, or bulk PBMC T cells (not recorded which). The receptors were gathered from a man aged 18 to 29 in good health.

The chain links TRBV29-1 to TRBJ2-5; checking the TCRdb D call of TRBD2 is not possible without DNA. Germline V lookup: CDR1 SQVTM, CDR2 ANQGSEA. The CDR3 is 15 residues long. The CDR3 sequence: CSVEISGSWQETQYF. Full variable domain (missing parts from reference TRBV29-1 and TRBJ2-5): SAVISQKPSRDICQRGTSLTIQCQVDSQVTMMFWYRQQPGQSLTLIATANQGSEATYESGFVIDKFPISRPNLTFSTLTVSNMSPEDSSIYLCSVEISGSWQETQYFGPGTRLLVL.

The chain joins TRBV29-1 to TRBJ2-3; TCRdb picks TRBD1, but there is no DNA to check that call. The CDR3 is 12 amino acids. In germline, CDR1 is SQVTM, CDR2 ANQGSEA. CDR3 sequence reads: CSVGQGGDTQYF.

The chain is built from TRBV5-1 and TRBJ1-6. The CDR3 has 13 amino acids. Germline values: CDR1 SGHRS, CDR2 YFSETQ. CDR3 sequence reads: CASSSNSNSPLHF.

The chain is built from TRBV7-2 and TRBJ2-7; absent DNA, TCRdb's TRBD1 call cannot be checked. The germline CDR1 and CDR2 sequences are SGHTA and FQGNSA. The CDR3 totals 12 residues. CDR3 sequence reads: CASSLEGGMQYF.

The V gene is TRBV6-5, the J gene TRBJ1-5; TCRdb's D call of TRBD1 is untestable without DNA. CDR1 and CDR2 from the germline V gene are MNHEY and SVGAGI. The CDR3 contains 14 residues. CDR3 in amino acids: CASSTDRIGQPQHF.

V is TRBV15 and J is TRBJ2-3; TCRdb calls TRBD1, which cannot be checked without DNA. Germline V gives CDR1 LNHNV, CDR2 YYDKDF (reference sequence). This CDR3 has 12 amino acids. Here the CDR3 reads CATSGKGDTQYF.

V and J are TRBV7-9 and TRBJ2-1; TCRdb reports TRBD1, a call that lacks DNA to check it against. This CDR3 contains 12 residues. Germline lookup yields CDR1 SEHNR and CDR2 FQNEAQ (reference sequence). The CDR3 here is CASSLTEGEQFF. The entire variable domain, with the rest obtained from reference TRBV7-9 and TRBJ2-1, is as follows: DTGVSQNPRHKITKRGQNVTFRCDPISEHNRLYWYRQTLGQGPEFLTYFQNEAQLEKSRLLSDRFSAERPKGSFSTLEIQRTEQGDSAMYLCASSLTEGEQFFGPGTRLTVL.

This rearrangement joins TRBV12-5 to TRBJ1-1. Germline assignment: CDR1 LGHNT and CDR2 FRNRAP. This CDR3 has 13 residues. The CDR3 protein is CASGHGDSTEAFF.